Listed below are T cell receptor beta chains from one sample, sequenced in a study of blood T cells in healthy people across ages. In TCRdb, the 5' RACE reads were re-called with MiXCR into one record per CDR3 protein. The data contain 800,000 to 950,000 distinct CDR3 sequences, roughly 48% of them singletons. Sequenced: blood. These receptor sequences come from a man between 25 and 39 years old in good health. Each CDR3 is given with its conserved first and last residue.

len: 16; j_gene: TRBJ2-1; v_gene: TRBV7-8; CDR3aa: CASSIQRGGVSNEQFF
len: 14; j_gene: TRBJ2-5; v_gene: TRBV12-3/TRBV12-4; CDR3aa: CASSSGHHQETQYF
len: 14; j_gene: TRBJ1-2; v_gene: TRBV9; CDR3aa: CASSVAAGPTGYTF
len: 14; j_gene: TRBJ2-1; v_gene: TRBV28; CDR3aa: CASTRGQGNNEQFF
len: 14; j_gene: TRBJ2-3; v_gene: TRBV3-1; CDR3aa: CASSLSFSSDTQYF
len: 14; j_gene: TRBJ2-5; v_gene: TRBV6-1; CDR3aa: CASSEARRRGTQYF
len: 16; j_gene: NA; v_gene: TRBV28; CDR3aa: CASSLRGSLSKNIQYF
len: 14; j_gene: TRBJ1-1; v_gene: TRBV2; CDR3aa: CASTLVTLNTEAFF
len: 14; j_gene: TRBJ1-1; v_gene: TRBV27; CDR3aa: CASSKQGGNTEAFF
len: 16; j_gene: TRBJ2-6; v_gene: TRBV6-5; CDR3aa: CASRANRDSGANVLTF
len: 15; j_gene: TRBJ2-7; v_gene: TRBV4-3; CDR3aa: CASSQGHREDYEQYF
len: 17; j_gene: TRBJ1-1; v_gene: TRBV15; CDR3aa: CATSRDRSQGEGTEAFF
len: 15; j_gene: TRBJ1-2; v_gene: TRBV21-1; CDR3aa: CASSKEGRADYGYTF
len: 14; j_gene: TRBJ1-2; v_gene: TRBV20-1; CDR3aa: CSASPPGVNYGYTF
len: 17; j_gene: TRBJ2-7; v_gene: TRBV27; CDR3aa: CASSEGQGVSWAYEQYF
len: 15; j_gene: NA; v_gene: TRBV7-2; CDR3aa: CASSLGQDFQETQYF
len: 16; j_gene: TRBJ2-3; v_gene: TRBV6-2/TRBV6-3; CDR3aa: CASSNTGRGPTDTQYF
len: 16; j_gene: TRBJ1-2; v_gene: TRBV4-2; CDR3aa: CASSQDSSSANYGYTF
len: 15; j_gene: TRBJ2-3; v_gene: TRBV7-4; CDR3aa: CASLLASSSTDTQYF
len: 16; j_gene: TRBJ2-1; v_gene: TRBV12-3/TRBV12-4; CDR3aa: CASSTSGPLSYNEQFF
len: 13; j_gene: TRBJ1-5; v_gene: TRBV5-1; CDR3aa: CASSLEPRQPQHF
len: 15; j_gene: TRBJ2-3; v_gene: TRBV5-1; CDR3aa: CASSRLAGNTDTQYF
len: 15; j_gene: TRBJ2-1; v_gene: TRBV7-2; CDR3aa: CASSRASRGTNEQFF
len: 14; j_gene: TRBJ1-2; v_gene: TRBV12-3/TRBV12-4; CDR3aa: CASRGGQGLYGYTF
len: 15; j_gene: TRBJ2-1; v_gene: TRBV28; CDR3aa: CASTPPWGIHNEQFF
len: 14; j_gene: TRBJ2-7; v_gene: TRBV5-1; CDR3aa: CASSSTGGYYEQYF
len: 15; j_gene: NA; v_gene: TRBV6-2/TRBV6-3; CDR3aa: CASSWVSRGAYEQYF
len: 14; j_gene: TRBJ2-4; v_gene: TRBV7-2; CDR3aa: CASAGTVGKNIQYF
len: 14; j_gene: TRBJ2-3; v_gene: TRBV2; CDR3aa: CASSEGLGSDTQYF
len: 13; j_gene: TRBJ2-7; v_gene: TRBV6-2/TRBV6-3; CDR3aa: CASGRDTGGKQYF
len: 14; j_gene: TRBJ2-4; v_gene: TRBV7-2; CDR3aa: CASSPGDSKNIQYF
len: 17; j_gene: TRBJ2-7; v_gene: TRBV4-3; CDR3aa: CASSQDFTGTGLNEQYF
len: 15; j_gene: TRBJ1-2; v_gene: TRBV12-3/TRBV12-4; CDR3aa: CASTSRRAANYGYTF
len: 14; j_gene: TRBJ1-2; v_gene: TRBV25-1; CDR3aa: CASSDRETNYGYTF
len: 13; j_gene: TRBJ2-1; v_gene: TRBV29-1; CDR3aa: CSVFLASYNEQFF